The clone carrying this T cell receptor (beta chain) was seen at least ten times. TCRdb recomputed calls from the RACE reads with MiXCR, one row per CDR3 protein. This table holds 65,000 to 85,000 distinct CDR3 sequences, 12% found once. The entry originates in a study of human T cells and chemical hapten exposure. Time point reported: patch test 1, 2 weeks after DPC sensitization. Treatment denoted: therapeutic diphenylcyclopropenone sensitization with weekly scalp DPC. The V gene lost 4 bases and the J gene lost 4 bases, with 11 bases spanning the gap. Germline loops: CDR1 SGHRS, CDR2 YFSETQ. The CDR3 has 13 residues.

Sequencing used whole blood, obtained in connection with sensitization to the hapten diphenylcyclopropenone (DPC). The TCR comes from a woman aged 60-70 years with alopecia areata. Some clones in this sample may be carry-over from other donors' samples. V and J are TRBV5-1 and TRBJ2-5; either TRBD1 or TRBD2 may fit D (5 bases each). The CDR3: CASSGGASETQYF. The CDR3 nucleotides are TGCGCCAGCAGCGGGGGAGCTTCAGAGACCCAGTACTTC.